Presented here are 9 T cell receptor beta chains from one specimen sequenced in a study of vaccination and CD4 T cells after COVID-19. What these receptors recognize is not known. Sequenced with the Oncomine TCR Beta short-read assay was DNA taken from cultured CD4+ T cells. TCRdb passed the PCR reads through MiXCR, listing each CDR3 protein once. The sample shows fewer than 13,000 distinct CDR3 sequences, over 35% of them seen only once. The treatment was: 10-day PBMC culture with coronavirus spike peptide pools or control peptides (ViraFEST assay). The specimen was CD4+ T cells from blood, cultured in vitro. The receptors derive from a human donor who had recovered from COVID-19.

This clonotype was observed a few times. The CDR3 here is CASSFRGSQPQHF. The CDR3 DNA reads TGTGCCAGCAGTTTCAGGGGGTCTCAGCCCCAGCATTTT. The chain has TRBV12-3 or TRBV12-4 and TRBJ1-5; 7 bases align to TRBD1. This CDR3 has 13 residues. V trimming: 3 bases; J trimming: 6 bases; junction bases outside the gene matches: 2.

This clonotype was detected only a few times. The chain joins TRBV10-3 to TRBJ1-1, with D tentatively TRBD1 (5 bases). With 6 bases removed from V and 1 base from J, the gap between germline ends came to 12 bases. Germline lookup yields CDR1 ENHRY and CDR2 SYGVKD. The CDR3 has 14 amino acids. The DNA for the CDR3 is TGTGCCATCAGGGGGGGGAGAGGGAACACTGAAGCTTTCTTT. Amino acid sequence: CAIRGGRGNTEAFF.

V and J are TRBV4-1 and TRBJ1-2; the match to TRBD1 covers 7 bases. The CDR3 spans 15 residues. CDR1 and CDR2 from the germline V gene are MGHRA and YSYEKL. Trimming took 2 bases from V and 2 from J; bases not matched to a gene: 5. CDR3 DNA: TGCGCCAGCAGCCAAAAAGGGGGCGTCAACTATGGCTACACCTTC. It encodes CASSQKGGVNYGYTF.

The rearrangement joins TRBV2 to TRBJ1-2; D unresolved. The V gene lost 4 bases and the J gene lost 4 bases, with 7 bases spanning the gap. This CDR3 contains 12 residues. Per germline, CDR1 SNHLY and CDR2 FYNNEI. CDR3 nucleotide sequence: TGTGCCAGCAGTGCTGAGGTCTATGGCTACACCTTC. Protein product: CASSAEVYGYTF.

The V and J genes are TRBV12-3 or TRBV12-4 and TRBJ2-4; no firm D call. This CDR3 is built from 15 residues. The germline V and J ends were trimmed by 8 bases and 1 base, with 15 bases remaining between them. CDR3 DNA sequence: TGTGCCAGCCGTAGAGCCTCTCAGGCCAAAAACATTCAGTACTTC. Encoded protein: CASRRASQAKNIQYF.

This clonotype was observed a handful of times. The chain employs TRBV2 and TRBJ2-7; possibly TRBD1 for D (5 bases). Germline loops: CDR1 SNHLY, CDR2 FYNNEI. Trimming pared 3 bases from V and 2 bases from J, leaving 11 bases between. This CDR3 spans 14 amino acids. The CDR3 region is CASSERRGPYEQYF. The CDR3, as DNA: TGTGCCAGCAGTGAGAGAAGGGGTCCCTACGAGCAGTACTTC.

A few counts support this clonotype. The CDR3 DNA reads TGTGCCAGCAGCTTAACAGGAGTTCAGCCCCAGCATTTT. Its protein is CASSLTGVQPQHF. This chain links TRBV7-2 with TRBJ1-5; tentative D call: TRBD1 (5 bases). Between the trimmed V and J ends, which lost 2 bases and 6 bases, there was a span of 8 bases. This CDR3 region has 13 residues. CDR1 SGHTA and CDR2 FQGNSA come from the germline V gene.

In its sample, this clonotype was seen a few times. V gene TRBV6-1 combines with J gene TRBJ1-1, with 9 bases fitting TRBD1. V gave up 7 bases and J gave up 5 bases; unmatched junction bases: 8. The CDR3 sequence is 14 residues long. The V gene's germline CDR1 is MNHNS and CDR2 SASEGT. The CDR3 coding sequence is TGTGCCAGCATAGGGACAGGGTTGATGACTGAAGCTTTCTTT. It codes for CASIGTGLMTEAFF.

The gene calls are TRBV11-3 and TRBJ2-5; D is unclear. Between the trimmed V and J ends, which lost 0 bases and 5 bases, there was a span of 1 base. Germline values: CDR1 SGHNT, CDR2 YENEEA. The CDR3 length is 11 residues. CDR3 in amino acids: CASSLDETQYF. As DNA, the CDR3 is TGTGCCAGCAGCTTAGATGAGACCCAGTACTTC.